This T cell receptor beta chain derives from a study of CD8 T cells in ankylosing spondylitis. Broader study findings: In ankylosing spondylitis blood, a motif of 7 to 9 highly homologous TCR beta variants appeared characteristic. Disease-linked clones reportedly concentrated significantly in matched ankylosing spondylitis synovial fluid. Disease-linked clones bore a CD8+ phenotype and were relatively rare in peripheral blood.

This clonotype has ten or more counts. The target antigen is unknown. The CDR3 runs 13 residues. From germline, CDR1 is SQVTM and CDR2 ANQGSEA. Trimming took 7 bases from V and 0 from J, leaving 12 bases between them. A quantitative 5'-RACE method, one with molecular barcodes, was used to make TCR beta libraries. TCRdb processed the 5' RACE reads anew with MiXCR; each CDR3 protein has one entry. The sample lists about 840,000 distinct CDR3 sequences; 12% were seen once. The chain uses TRBV29-1 and TRBJ1-1; D ambiguous. The receptor was isolated from a male donor with ankylosing spondylitis. The sample comprised blood, either unsorted or a sorted T cell fraction (not recorded which). The CDR3 bases are TGCAGCGCTGACGGCAACATGAACACTGAAGCTTTCTTT. Translated, it gives CSADGNMNTEAFF.